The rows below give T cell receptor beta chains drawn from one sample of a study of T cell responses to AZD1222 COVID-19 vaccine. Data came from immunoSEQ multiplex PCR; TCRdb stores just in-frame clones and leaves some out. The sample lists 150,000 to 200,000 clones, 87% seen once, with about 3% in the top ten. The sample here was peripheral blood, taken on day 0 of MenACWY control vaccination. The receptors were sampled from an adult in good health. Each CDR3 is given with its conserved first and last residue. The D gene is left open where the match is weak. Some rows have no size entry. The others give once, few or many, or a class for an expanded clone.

CATSRDHMGSRSYNSPLHF,TGTGCCACCAGCAGAGATCATATGGGGAGCCGCTCCTATAATTCACCCCTCCACTTT,NA,TRBV15,TRBJ1-6,NA
CASSPPKGLVFNEQFF,TGTGCCAGCAGTCCTCCGAAGGGACTAGTCTTTAATGAGCAGTTCTTC,NA,TRBV27,TRBJ2-1,TRBD2
CASSPMTGRNTEAFF,TGTGCCAGCAGCCCCATGACAGGGAGGAACACTGAAGCTTTCTTT,NA,TRBV7-9,TRBJ1-1,TRBD1
CASSIRGTDNEQFF,TGTGCCAGCAGCATAAGGGGGACCGACAATGAGCAGTTCTTC,NA,TRBV7-9,TRBJ2-1,NA
CASSSFKGNYEQYF,TGTGCCAGCAGTTCCTTCAAGGGAAACTACGAGCAGTACTTC,NA,TRBV27,TRBJ2-7,NA
CASSSGTSGGPYEQYF,TGTGCCAGCAGTTCGGGCACTAGCGGGGGACCCTACGAGCAGTACTTC,NA,TRBV6-5,TRBJ2-7,TRBD2
CASSSSLGYEQYF,TGTGCCAGCAGCTCCTCTCTGGGGTACGAGCAGTACTTC,NA,TRBV7-2,TRBJ2-7,NA
CASSSAGTGNGELFF,TGTGCCAGCAGCTCGGCCGGGACAGGGAACGGGGAGCTGTTTTTT,NA,TRBV11-2,TRBJ2-2,TRBD1
CASSEYDPASEQYF,TGTGCCAGCAGTGAATATGACCCGGCATCCGAGCAGTACTTC,NA,TRBV25-1,TRBJ2-7,NA
CASSPNGSGEGEQFF,TGTGCCAGCTCACCAAATGGCTCAGGGGAGGGTGAGCAGTTCTTC,NA,TRBV18,TRBJ2-1,NA
CASNPGQLRYNEQFF,TGTGCCAGCAATCCGGGACAGTTACGTTACAATGAGCAGTTCTTC,NA,TRBV6-5,TRBJ2-1,TRBD1
CASDHGNPITPKETQYF,TGTGCCAGTGACCACGGGAACCCCATTACGCCGAAAGAGACCCAGTACTTC,NA,TRBV28,TRBJ2-5,NA
CASSLGFGGNYGYTF,TGTGCCAGCAGTTTAGGCTTTGGGGGAAACTATGGCTACACCTTC,NA,TRBV28,TRBJ1-2,NA
CASSSGTTNSPLHF,TGCGCCAGCAGCTCCGGGACGACTAATTCACCCCTCCACTTT,NA,TRBV5-1,TRBJ1-6,NA
CASARPSGGASGANVLTF,TGTGCCAGCGCTAGACCTAGCGGGGGGGCCTCAGGGGCCAACGTCCTGACTTTC,NA,TRBV2,TRBJ2-6,TRBD2
CASSQGLSSTDTQYF,TGCGCCAGCAGCCAAGGGCTCTCTAGCACAGATACGCAGTATTTT,NA,TRBV4-3,TRBJ2-3,NA
CASKAQGSSYEQYF,TGCGCCAGCAAGGCCCAGGGGAGCTCCTACGAGCAGTACTTC,NA,TRBV5-1,TRBJ2-7,NA
CASSQEPSGGAVETQYF,TGTGCCAGCAGCCAAGAACCTAGCGGGGGGGCAGTAGAGACCCAGTACTTC,NA,TRBV4-2,TRBJ2-5,TRBD2
CASSASLTRGQGEAFF,TGTGCCAGCAGCGCCTCCTTAACCAGGGGGCAGGGTGAAGCTTTCTTT,NA,TRBV5-4,TRBJ1-1,TRBD1
CASGGAQGAYEQYF,TGTGCCAGCGGGGGTGCTCAGGGGGCATACGAGCAGTACTTC,NA,TRBV28,TRBJ2-7,TRBD1
CASSISGAPYEQYF,TGTGCCAGCAGCATCTCGGGGGCCCCCTACGAGCAGTACTTC,once,TRBV7-8,TRBJ2-7,NA
CASSPMGPLNTGELFF,TGTGCCAGCAGTCCCATGGGACCGCTTAACACCGGGGAGCTGTTTTTT,NA,TRBV28,TRBJ2-2,NA